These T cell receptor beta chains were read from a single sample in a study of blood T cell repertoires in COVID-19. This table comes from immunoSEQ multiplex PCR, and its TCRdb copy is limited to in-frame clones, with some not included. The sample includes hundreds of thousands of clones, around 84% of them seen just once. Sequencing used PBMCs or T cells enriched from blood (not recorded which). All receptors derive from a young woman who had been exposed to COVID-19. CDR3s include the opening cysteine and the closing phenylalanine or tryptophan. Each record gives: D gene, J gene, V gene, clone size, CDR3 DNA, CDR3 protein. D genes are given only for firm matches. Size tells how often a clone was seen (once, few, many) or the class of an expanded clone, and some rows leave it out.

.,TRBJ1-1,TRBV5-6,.,TGTGCCAGCAGCTATGCGGGCACAGGGTGGAACACTGAAGCTTTCTTT,CASSYAGTGWNTEAFF
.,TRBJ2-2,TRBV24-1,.,TGTGCCACCAGTGATTTGCGCCCCGGAAGGGGTGGGGAGCTGTTTTTT,CATSDLRPGRGGELFF
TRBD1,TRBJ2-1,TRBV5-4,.,TGTGCCAGCAGCCCCAAGGACAGGCATGGGGATGAGCAGTTCTTC,CASSPKDRHGDEQFF
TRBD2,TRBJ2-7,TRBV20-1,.,TGCAGTGCTAGTGGGGGGGGGTACGAGCAGTACTTC,CSASGGGYEQYF
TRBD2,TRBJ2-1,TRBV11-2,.,TGTGCCAGCACCTTAAGCGGGGGGGCTTACAATGAGCAGTTCTTC,CASTLSGGAYNEQFF
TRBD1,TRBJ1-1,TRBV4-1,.,TGCGCCAGCAGCCAAGAAAGGACAGGAATGAACACTGAAGCTTTCTTT,CASSQERTGMNTEAFF
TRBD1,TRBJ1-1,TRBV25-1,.,TGTGCCAGCAGTGCCCCCGGGACAGGGATGTCTGAAGCTTTCTTT,CASSAPGTGMSEAFF
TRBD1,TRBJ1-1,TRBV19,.,TGTGCCAGTAGTAGGGGACAGATGAACACTGAAGCTTTCTTT,CASSRGQMNTEAFF
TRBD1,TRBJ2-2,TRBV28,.,TGTGCCAGCGGGACAGGGGGCTCGTACACCGGGGAGCTGTTTTTT,CASGTGGSYTGELFF
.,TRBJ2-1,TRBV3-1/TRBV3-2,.,TGTGCCAGCAGCCTCCTAGGGGACTCCTACAATGAGCAGTTCTTC,CASSLLGDSYNEQFF
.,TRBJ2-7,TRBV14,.,TGTGCCAGCAGCGAACAGGGTTACGAGCAGTACTTC,CASSEQGYEQYF
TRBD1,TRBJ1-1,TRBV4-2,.,TGTGCCAGCAGCCAAGAGAACAGGGGATGGACCACTGAAGCTTTCTTT,CASSQENRGWTTEAFF
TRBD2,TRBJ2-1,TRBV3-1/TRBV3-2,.,TGTGCCAGCAGCCAAGAACTGCCTAGCGGGTACAATGAGCAGTTCTTC,CASSQELPSGYNEQFF
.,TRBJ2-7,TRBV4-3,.,TGCGCCAGCAGCCAAGATTCGGCTAGCCCCAGCTACGAGCAGTACTTC,CASSQDSASPSYEQYF
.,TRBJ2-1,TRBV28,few,TGTGCCAGCAGTTTGCAGGGCTCCTACAATGAGCAGTTCTTC,CASSLQGSYNEQFF
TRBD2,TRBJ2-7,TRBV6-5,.,TGTGCCAGCAGTTTACTAGCGGGATCCAATTCCTACGAGCAGTACTTC,CASSLLAGSNSYEQYF
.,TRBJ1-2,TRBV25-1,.,TGTGCCAGCAGTGAAGATTGGAGCCCCCCTTATGGCTACACCTTC,CASSEDWSPPYGYTF
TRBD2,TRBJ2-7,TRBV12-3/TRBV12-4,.,TGTGCCAGCAGTTGGGAGGGAACCTACGAGCAGTACTTC,CASSWEGTYEQYF
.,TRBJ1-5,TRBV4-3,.,TGCGCCAGCAGCCAAGTTCGAGGAAATCAGCCCCAGCATTTT,CASSQVRGNQPQHF
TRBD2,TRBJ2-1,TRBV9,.,TGTGCCAGCAGCCTCCTGGGGGGGTTTAACTCCTACAATGAGCAGTTCTTC,CASSLLGGFNSYNEQFF
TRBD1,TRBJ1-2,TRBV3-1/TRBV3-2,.,TGTGCCAGCAGCCTCACACAGGGGGCCACCTTTGGCTACACCTTC,CASSLTQGATFGYTF
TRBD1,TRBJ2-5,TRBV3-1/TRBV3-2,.,TGTGCCAGCAGCCTAAACCCGACAGGGAGCCAGTACTTC,CASSLNPTGSQYF
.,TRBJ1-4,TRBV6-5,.,TGTGCCAGCAGTTACCGGCCAGGGGAAAAACTGTTTTTT,CASSYRPGEKLFF
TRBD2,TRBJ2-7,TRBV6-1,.,TGTGCCAGCAGTGAATCGGCTAGCGGGGGGGCTAAGGAGCAGTACTTC,CASSESASGGAKEQYF
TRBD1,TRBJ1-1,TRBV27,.,TGTGCCAGCAGTGCGGGACAGGGCTCTACTGAAGCTTTCTTT,CASSAGQGSTEAFF
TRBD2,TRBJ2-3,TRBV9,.,TGTGCCAGCAGCGTAGCGGGAGCGGGAGGGCCTTATACGCAGTATTTT,CASSVAGAGGPYTQYF
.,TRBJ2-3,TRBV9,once,TGTGCCAGCAGCGGGGGGCTCACAGATACGCAGTATTTT,CASSGGLTDTQYF
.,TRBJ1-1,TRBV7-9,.,TGTGCCAGCAGCGGAAGACAGGTTCTGGGCACTGAAGCTTTCTTT,CASSGRQVLGTEAFF
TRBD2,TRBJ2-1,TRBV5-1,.,TGCGCCAGCAGCTGGGAGCGGGGGCCTACCTACAATGAGCAGTTCTTC,CASSWERGPTYNEQFF
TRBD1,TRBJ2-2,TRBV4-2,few,TGTGCCAGCAGTGATCAGGGGGCAACAAACACCGGGGAGCTGTTTTTT,CASSDQGATNTGELFF
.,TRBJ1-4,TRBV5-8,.,TGTGCCAGCAGCCGTAGGGGACTTCGTGAAAAACTGTTTTTT,CASSRRGLREKLFF
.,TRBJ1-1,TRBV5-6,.,TGTGCCAGCAGCTTGGTTGGGCAGGGGAGCACTGAAGCTTTCTTT,CASSLVGQGSTEAFF
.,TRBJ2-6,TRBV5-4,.,TGTGCCAGCACTCACACAACTGGGGCCAACGTCCTGACTTTC,CASTHTTGANVLTF
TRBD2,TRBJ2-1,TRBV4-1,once,TGCGCCAGCAGCCAACTGGGGACTAGCGGGAGGGCCCGGGTCGGAGTTGAGCAGTTCTTC,CASSQLGTSGRARVGVEQFF
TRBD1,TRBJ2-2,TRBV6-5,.,TGTGCCAGCAGCGTACAGGGGGCCGGGGAGCTGTTTTTT,CASSVQGAGELFF